A single T cell receptor beta chain is shown here with its context. This entry comes from a study of cytomegalovirus exposure and HLA in healthy donors. A multiplex PCR was run with 60 Vbeta primers and 13 Jbeta primers. The data were produced by immunoSEQ multiplex PCR, yet TCRdb's version contains in-frame clones alone and is incomplete. The sample has some 150,000 clones, about 75% seen once; the top ten hold about 3.5%. The CDR3 extends over 15 amino acids. The V gene lost 0 bases and the J gene lost 6 bases, with 11 bases spanning the gap. Looked up from germline, CDR1 is SGHTA and CDR2 is FQGNSA.

Sequences were obtained from PBMCs. The V and J genes are TRBV7-2 and TRBJ2-2; D perhaps matches TRBD2 (7 bases). The TCR sequence derives from a middle-aged man in good health and CMV-seronegative. The CDR3 protein is CASSLALGGAGELFF. In DNA form, the CDR3 reads TGTGCCAGCAGCTTAGCGCTAGGGGGGGCCGGGGAGCTGTTTTTT.